The entry that follows covers one T cell receptor (beta chain) sequence. Its antigen is not yet known. It has no much larger one-base neighbor in the sample; base qualities were not kept. Sequences DFQATT (CDR1) and SNEGSKA (CDR2) are obtained from the germline V gene (reference sequence). From the cysteine through the phenylalanine, the CDR3 covers 15 amino acids. The kept DNA is CDR3 alone, 45 bases in frame from the first base. The germline V and J ends show losses of 5 bases and 5 bases respectively, and no gene match explains 10 bases of the junction. The data derive from a study of T cell repertoires in cytomegalovirus infection (dated by TCRdb to between 2018 and 2021). Some background on the complete study: Peptide stimulations targeted recently identified HLA-C-restricted CMV epitopes, whose presentation resists viral immunomodulation, together with well-studied HLA-B-restricted epitopes. Donor HLA type was relevant to the analysis, because carriage of CMV infection together with the matching HLA type was indicated by public TCR beta signatures.

Sequencing was performed on an Illumina HiSeq 1500. TCRdb reran the public reads through fastp at Q25 and MiXCR, keeping productive beta chains. Here each entry gathers all rows of one CDR3 protein and keeps the most common genes and DNA. For this sample the table gives 450,000 to 550,000 distinct CDR3 sequences, of which roughly 46% were detected only once. The ten largest clones represent about two fifths of the sample. The sample's treatment or condition label, in plain terms: in vitro stimulation with specific CMV peptide epitopes to enrich CMV-specific T cells. The paper as a whole reports these results and caveats: Cumulative frequency of public TCR beta family members discriminated carriers of CMV infection plus the relevant HLA type in this cohort and an independent approximately 350-donor cohort. The ex vivo response was dominated by HLA-C-restricted CMV-specific TCR beta clonotypes, which also provided the single most frequent clonotype in two of eight donors.

The starting material was cultured PBMCs, obtained from culture after CMV antigen stimulation. This TCR came from a human donor in good health (CMV status not recorded). Some clones in this sample may be carry-over from other donors' samples. The sequence joins TRBV20-1 to TRBJ2-3; 10 of the junction bases match TRBD2. The CDR3 in this case is CSALKRGGPGDTQYF. The DNA sequence follows: TGCAGTGCTTTAAAGCGGGGGGGGCCGGGAGATACGCAGTATTTT.